The clone carrying this T cell receptor beta chain was recorded once. The record originates from a study of shared T cell receptors in the human thymus. Here immunoSEQ multiplex PCR was the method, and the copy in TCRdb shows in-frame clones only, minus some. The data contain 650,000 to 950,000 clones, 80% to 90% of them singletons. These same data were also listed under a study on human thymus T cells. Per that paper: As related research reported, thymic repertoires overlapped highly among unrelated individuals.

The receptor's source is a girl under three years old with a congenital heart defect. Source material: thymocytes.

The CDR3: CASGTWTGELFF. As DNA, the CDR3 is TGTGCCAGCGGGACATGGACCGGGGAGCTGTTTTTT. V and J are TRBV6-1 and TRBJ2-2; a possible D gene is TRBD1 (6 bases). This CDR3 has 12 amino acids. In germline, CDR1 is MNHNS, CDR2 SASEGT. Trimming removed 8 bases from V and 5 bases from J, with 9 bases in between.